The present T cell receptor (beta chain) was sequenced within a study of vaccination effects on CD4 cells after COVID-19. General study results and limits: Cross-reactivity with common cold coronaviruses was shown by only 1 of 255 vaccine-induced clones in healthy vaccinees.

Produced via immunoSEQ multiplex PCR; TCRdb's table is partial and in-frame only. This table has tens of thousands of clones, about 73% appearing once. Using viral peptide pools, the ViraFEST assay grew out antigen-specific CD4+ T cells prior to sequencing. Culture lasted about ten days before CD4+ T cell isolation. The cohort was immunized with two doses of either the BNT162b2 or mRNA-1273 vaccine. The CDR3 has 10 amino acids. V was shortened by 5 bases and J by 5 bases, with 6 bases between the two germline ends. Germline V gene sequence: CDR1 DFQATT, CDR2 SNEGSKA (reference sequence). Regarding this clone: No antigen is known for it.

V usage is TRBV20-1 and J usage is TRBJ2-5; D remains ambiguous. Sequences were derived from CD4+ T cells from PBMCs cultured with HCoV-OC43 spike peptides, sampled after COVID-19 vaccination. Subset given: HCoV-OC43 spike overlapping peptide pool stimulation. This clonotype was obtained from a human donor who received a COVID-19 vaccine. The CDR3 nucleotides are TGCAGTGCTGTTAAGGAGACCCAGTACTTC. Protein sequence: CSAVKETQYF.